This TCR beta chain was profiled in a study of Ad26.COV2.S vaccination and SARS-CoV-2 variants (dated by TCRdb to the early 2020s). Study-wide context: Vaccine-arm donors came from COV1001, a multicentre, randomized, double-blind, placebo-controlled phase I-IIa trial of Ad26.COV2.S in healthy adults. Ad26.COV2.S was given intramuscularly at 5x10^10 or 1x10^11 viral particles, as a single shot or as two shots 56 days apart. TCRbeta repertoire sequencing served as the tool for gauging how specific and how broad the SARS-CoV-2-reactive T cell receptors were following Ad26.COV2.S vaccination. A total of about 30 samples were included in the TCR-sequenced set, comprising some 20 Ad26.COV2.S vaccine recipients, 5 placebo recipients and 8 SARS-CoV-2 convalescent individuals. Trial participants were randomized into five groups of five: low-dose or high-dose Ad26.COV2.S given once or twice, or placebo on both occasions. Blinding of investigators to trial group allocation was maintained during experiments and outcome assessment. Beyond this particular receptor, the publication reports: According to the authors, total T cell responses may have been underestimated by the TCR breadth and depth analyses. The study was not powered to compare responses between vaccine doses or regimens. After vaccination, substantial breadth of spike-specific CD8+ and CD4+ T cell responses was reported. Non-spike TCR breadth was comparable between vaccine and placebo recipients, consistent with the vaccine containing only spike. Ad26.COV2.S recipients had higher spike-specific TCR breadth than placebo recipients (P = 0.0014).

This sample's treatment or condition label indicates: around 19 received Ad26.COV2.S at low or high dose, single or two shots; about 5 received placebo; per-sample allocation not given. For vaccine and placebo recipients, the sequenced repertoires came from samples collected on day 63 after the first injection. Cohort 1b enrolled about two dozen adults aged 18-55 years at a single site in Boston, USA, between 29 July and 7 August 2020. Ad26.COV2.S was a replication-incompetent adenovirus type 26 vector that expressed a prefusion-stabilized SARS-CoV-2 spike protein derived from the original Wuhan strain. V loses 3 bases, J loses 6 bases, and the germline ends lie 9 bases apart. The germline V gene specifies SGHTA as CDR1 and FQGNSA as CDR2. The CDR3, cysteine through phenylalanine, is 13 amino acids long. Of all the DNA, just the CDR3 is kept, 39 bases in frame from base 1. Regarding this clone: Its recognized antigen is unknown. No much larger clone exists at a distance of one base, and base qualities are not known. Other nucleotide sequences in the sample specify the same CDR3.

The immunoSEQ Assay was the method used to sequence TCRbeta CDR3 regions. After extraction, genomic DNA underwent amplification by bias-controlled multiplex PCR, followed by high-throughput sequencing. On the authors' methods: To quantify the absolute abundance of every unique TCRbeta CDR3 region, sequences were collapsed and filtered. T cell fraction was estimated by normalizing TCRbeta template counts to usable DNA, which was measured by amplifying reference genes present in all nucleated cells. Repertoire TCRs were annotated as SARS-CoV-2-specific by exact matching of V gene, CDR3 amino acid sequence and J gene to a known reactive TCR set. MIRA supplied the reference SARS-CoV-2 TCR set, which was filtered for enrichment in COVID-19-positive ImmuneCODE repertoires so that public or cross-reactive TCRs were removed. Using the MIRA antigens, annotated TCRs were further analysed by specific ORF or by position within an ORF. Breadth was defined as the number of annotated unique rearrangements divided by the total number of unique productive rearrangements, and depth was defined as the summed frequency of the annotated unique rearrangements. Group comparisons of TCR breadth used two-sided Wilcoxon rank-sum tests. The source is immuneACCESS, and TCRdb retained only in-frame sequences with V and J called. Part of the clones is not carried over; for the studies checked, unresolved V genes explain less than half of this, and the remainder is unexplained. V and J calls and clone size are copied from that table; D and trimming were computed from the DNA. This sample comprises hundreds of thousands of clones, approximately 92% of them detected only once. Roughly 1.7% of the sample is taken by the ten largest.

The sequence joins TRBV7-2 to TRBJ2-1, with the D gene too uncertain to name. The receptor was derived from a person aged 18-65 years who received the Ad26.COV2.S COVID-19 vaccine or a placebo. The sequencing used peripheral blood, collected in a trial of Ad26.COV2.S vaccine versus placebo. CDR3 loop: CASSLGGGNEQFF. The DNA sequence reads TGTGCCAGCAGCTTGGGTGGCGGCAATGAGCAGTTCTTC.